The 14 T cell receptor beta chains listed next were all sequenced from one sample in a study of human T cells and chemical hapten exposure. Described time point: pre-sensitization, week 0. Treatment reported: therapeutic diphenylcyclopropenone sensitization with weekly scalp DPC. One entry per CDR3 protein, called by TCRdb with MiXCR from the RACE reads. The table has 52,000 or so distinct CDR3 sequences, roughly a tenth seen once. Sequencing was performed on whole blood, taken in connection with sensitization to the hapten diphenylcyclopropenone (DPC). Source of these receptors: a man aged 35 to 55 with alopecia areata. Some clones in this sample may be carry-over from other donors' samples.

A few counts support this clonotype. This chain joins TRBV28 and TRBJ1-4, with D possibly matching TRBD1 (5 bases). Germline V gene data show CDR1 as MDHEN and CDR2 as SYDVKM. This CDR3 spans 11 amino acids. V was pared by 11 bases and J by 5 bases, with 9 bases between. The CDR3 loop reads CAAWGNEKLFF. DNA for the CDR3: TGTGCCGCTTGGGGGAATGAAAAACTGTTTTTT. The full variable domain, completed using reference TRBV28 and TRBJ1-4, is DVKVTQSSRYLVKRTGEKVFLECVQDMDHENMFWYRQDPGLGLRLIYFSYDVKMKEKGDIPEGYSVSREKKERFSLILESASTNQTSMYLCAAWGNEKLFFGSGTQLSVL.

This clonotype was picked up one time. The chain combines TRBV21-1 with TRBJ2-7; the table's D call, TRBD2, was not checked against the DNA. TRBV21-1 counts as a pseudogene. CDR3 length: 12 amino acids. The CDR3 nucleotides read TGTGCCAGTGAGGGCCAGGACTACGAGCAGTACTTC. This gives the protein CASEGQDYEQYF.

This clonotype showed up many times. J is TRBJ2-7 and V is TRBV6-2 or TRBV6-3, with D unclear. The CDR3 extends over 13 amino acids. The germline gives CDR1 MNHEY, CDR2 SVGEGT. V was shortened by 2 bases and J by 3 bases, with 8 bases between the two germline ends. The CDR3 DNA reads as TGTGCCAGCAGTTACGGTGGGATCTACGAGCAGTACTTC. As protein: CASSYGGIYEQYF.

The V call is TRBV4-3, the J call TRBJ2-7; TRBD2 aligns across 8 bases. V shed 0 bases and J 1 base; nucleotides not matched to a gene: 5. Germline CDR1 and CDR2: LGHNA and YSLEER. CDR3 size: 16 residues. The CDR3 spells CASSQDSGGTSYEQYF. The CDR3 coding sequence is TGCGCCAGCAGCCAAGATTCGGGGGGGACATCCTACGAGCAGTACTTC.

This clonotype has only a few counts. V is TRBV20-1 and J is TRBJ1-1, with D possibly TRBD1 on 6 matching bases. CDR1 and CDR2 from the germline V gene are DFQATT and SNEGSKA (reference sequence). V lost 2 bases, J lost 5 bases, and 15 bases lay in between. This CDR3 region has 14 residues. The CDR3, as DNA: TGCAGTGCTAGAATTGAGGGGGATTATACTGAAGCTTTCTTT. Translation gives CSARIEGDYTEAFF.

The table lists this clonotype with many counts. This CDR3 is CASSAPDRSYNEQFF. The CDR3 nucleotides read TGTGCCAGCAGCGCCCCGGACAGGAGTTACAATGAGCAGTTCTTC. The chain carries TRBV7-9 and TRBJ2-1; 7 bases fit TRBD1. Germline V CDR1 and CDR2: SEHNR, FQNEAQ (reference sequence). The CDR3 sequence is 15 residues long. With 5 bases clipped from V and 4 bases from J, the junction kept 8 bases outside the gene matches.

This clonotype was found a few times. The chain is built from TRBV9 and TRBJ2-2; D gene ambiguous. V dropped 0 bases and J dropped 2 bases, with 11 bases sitting between them. From germline, CDR1 is SGDLS and CDR2 YYNGEE. This CDR3 is built from 16 residues. The CDR3 sequence: CASSVGSPLNTGELFF. As DNA, the CDR3 is TGTGCCAGCAGCGTAGGATCCCCGCTAAACACCGGGGAGCTGTTTTTT.

The rearrangement links TRBV5-1 to TRBJ2-3, with D possibly being TRBD1 (6 bases). V lost 5 bases, J lost 1 base, and 17 bases lay in between. This CDR3 region has 16 residues. CDR1 SGHRS and CDR2 YFSETQ come from the germline V gene. The CDR3 protein is CASSSGTRLGTDTQYF. As DNA, the CDR3 is TGCGCCAGCAGTTCCGGGACAAGATTGGGCACAGATACGCAGTATTTT.

This clonotype was seen only a few times. The V call is TRBV5-4, the J call TRBJ2-5, with 10 bases fitting TRBD1. Germline CDR1 is SGHNT and CDR2 is YYREEE (reference sequence). With V trimmed by 3 bases and J by 12 bases, 8 bases remained unmatched. This CDR3 is built from 13 residues. This CDR3 reads CASSSGQGDYEYF. As DNA, the CDR3 is TGTGCCAGCAGCTCAGGACAGGGGGACTACGAGTACTTC.

The V call is TRBV6-2 or TRBV6-3, the J call TRBJ2-1, with TRBD2 matching over 12 bases. CDR1 and CDR2 (germline): MNHEY, SVGEGT. CDR3 size: 16 residues. V was clipped by 5 bases and J by 4 bases; unmatched bases: 6. CDR3 in DNA: TGTGCCAGCAGTCGCTCTAGCGGGAGGGGTTACAATGAGCAGTTCTTC. It specifies CASSRSSGRGYNEQFF.

This clonotype has a handful of counts. The V and J genes are TRBV7-2 and TRBJ2-3; D possibly corresponds to TRBD2 (5 bases). CDR1 is SGHTA, CDR2 FQGNSA, per germline. There are 13 residues in the CDR3. V was trimmed by 5 bases and J by 5 bases, leaving 11 bases between them. The CDR3 DNA sequence: TGTGCCAGCAGCCCCCTCCGGGGAGATACGCAGTATTTT. Residues: CASSPLRGDTQYF. Full variable domain (outside the CDR3, taken from reference TRBV7-2 and TRBJ2-3): GAGVSQSPSNKVTEKGKDVELRCDPISGHTALYWYRQSLGQGLEFLIYFQGNSAPDKSGLPSDRFSAERTGGSVSTLTIQRTQQEDSAVYLCASSPLRGDTQYFGPGTRLTVL.

The V and J genes are TRBV28 and TRBJ2-1; a weak D match, TRBD1 (6 bases). The germline V gene has CDR1 MDHEN and CDR2 SYDVKM. V shed 4 bases and J shed 2 bases, with 12 bases lying between them. CDR3 length equals 15 residues. In nucleotides, the CDR3 is TGTGCCAGCAGTTCGGGACAATCGGCCTACAATGAGCAGTTCTTC. Its translation is CASSSGQSAYNEQFF.

The table lists this clonotype with many counts. The genes are TRBV2 and TRBJ1-5; a weak D match, TRBD1 (5 bases). CDR1 and CDR2 from the germline V gene are SNHLY and FYNNEI. CDR3 length: 15 residues. V was clipped by 1 base and J by 3 bases, with 10 bases between them. The CDR3 region has the DNA TGTGCCAGCAGTGAAGGAGGGACTCCCAATCAGCCCCAGCATTTT. It yields the protein CASSEGGTPNQPQHF. The full variable domain, rest sourced from reference TRBV2 and TRBJ1-5, is EPEVTQTPSHQVTQMGQEVILRCVPISNHLYFYWYRQILGQKVEFLVSFYNNEISEKSEIFDDQFSVERPDGSNFTLKIRSTKLEDSAMYFCASSEGGTPNQPQHFGDGTRLSIL.

Points on this clonotype: Possible read error: a much larger clone is one base away. V and J are TRBV7-2 and TRBJ2-1; D ambiguous. V lost 5 bases, J lost 1 base, and 15 bases lay in between. The germline CDR1 and CDR2 sequences are SGHTA and FQGNSA. This CDR3 has 16 amino acids. The CDR3: CASSTGFGNSYNEQFF. The CDR3 region has the DNA TGTGCCAGCAGCACGGGCTTCGGAAATTCCTACAATGAGCAGTTCTTC.